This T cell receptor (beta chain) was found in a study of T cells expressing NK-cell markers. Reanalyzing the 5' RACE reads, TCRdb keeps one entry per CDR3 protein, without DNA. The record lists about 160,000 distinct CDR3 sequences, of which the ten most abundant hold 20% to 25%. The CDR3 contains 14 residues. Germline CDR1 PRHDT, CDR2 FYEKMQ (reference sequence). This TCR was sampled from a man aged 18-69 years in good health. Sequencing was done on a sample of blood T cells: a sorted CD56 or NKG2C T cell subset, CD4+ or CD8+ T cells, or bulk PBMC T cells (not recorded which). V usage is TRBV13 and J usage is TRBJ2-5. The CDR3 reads CASSLGGYQETQYF.